This T cell receptor beta chain was obtained from a study of neurological immune-mediated disorders. This clonotype occurred many times. From the 5' RACE reads, TCRdb called clonotypes with MiXCR, one entry per CDR3 protein. The repertoire has roughly 62,000 distinct CDR3 sequences, around 5% of them found once; the top ten carry less than 3.5%. The CDR3 loop spans 15 amino acids. The germline CDR1 and CDR2 sequences are LGHDT and YNNKEL (reference sequence). V gave up 5 bases and J gave up 1 base, with 13 bases separating them. V gene TRBV3-1 combines with J gene TRBJ2-3; a weak D match, TRBD2 (6 bases). Sequenced sample: PBMCs. The TCR originated in a woman in her forties or fifties with multiple sclerosis. The CDR3 protein is CASSGDWGRTDTQYF. DNA for the CDR3: TGTGCCAGCAGCGGGGACTGGGGACGCACAGATACGCAGTATTTT.